What follows is one T cell receptor beta chain and its context. This clone was observed once. Its antigen is still unknown. Nothing much larger sits one base from this clone, and base qualities are not available. The data stem from a study of blood T cell repertoires in COVID-19 (dated by TCRdb to 2020 to 2021). As for the study more broadly: Samples covering the acute and convalescent phases of COVID-19 were provided by collaborators in the United States, Italy and Spain. The prospective study material was composed of cDNA or gDNA derived from T cells, B-cell-depleted T cells, or PBMCs. Subjects who had been exposed to COVID-19, were actively infected with it, or had recovered from it provided the deeply sampled blood TCRbeta repertoires that made up the dataset. The repertoires were made available in a free public database intended to serve as a resource for research on the immune response to SARS-CoV-2. The samples were drawn from two sources: the first 160 participants of the ongoing ImmuneRACE study, and 1,000 to 1,500 subjects contributed by 6 global collaborators. Nearly every sample came with metadata listing a de-identified subject ID, COVID-19 status, age in years and sex. HLA class I and class II types, where available, came from metadata supplied by the sample provider rather than from assay-based typing.

Study-wide findings and limitations: Clinical and demographic metadata were provided uncurated, with the amount varying by source and participant.

The collaborating institutions used their own protocols to collect whole blood in K2EDTA tubes. For TCRbeta analysis, collaborator samples were shipped as frozen whole blood, as isolated PBMCs, or as DNA extracted from either sample type. The immunoSEQ Assay, a bias-controlled multiplex PCR, was used to amplify TCRbeta CDR3 regions from genomic DNA. As for the original processing: Within the assay, amplification of reference gene primers was used to estimate how many nucleated cells each sample contained. To quantify the absolute abundance of each unique TCRbeta CDR3 rearrangement, sequence reads were collapsed and filtered. For each sample, productive Simpson clonality was calculated by taking the square root of Simpson's diversity index across productive rearrangements. TCRdb provides this immuneACCESS table in a form limited to in-frame rearrangements. Some clones are lacking; in checked studies, under half of them reflect an unresolved V gene, and why the rest are absent is not known. For V, J and clone size, that table is used; D and trimming come from the DNA. The sample yields 97,000 or so clones; more than 75% were counted once. The leading ten clones occupy over 2.5% of the sample.

Sequenced input: peripheral blood. The TCR was taken from a man between 50 and 59 years old with active or convalescent COVID-19.

CDR3 reads: CASSYTGGRETQYF. Read as DNA, the sequence is TGTGCCAGCAGTTACACAGGGGGCAGGGAGACCCAGTACTTC. The chain is assembled from TRBV6-2 or TRBV6-3 and TRBJ2-5, and 9 junctional nucleotides match TRBD1. V has 2 bases trimmed and J has 5 bases trimmed; junction bases matching no gene number 3. CDR3 length: 14 amino acids, cysteine to phenylalanine. Of the read, only the CDR3 DNA is kept; its 42 bases are in frame from base 1. CDR1 and CDR2 (MNHEY, SVGEGT) derive from the germline V gene.